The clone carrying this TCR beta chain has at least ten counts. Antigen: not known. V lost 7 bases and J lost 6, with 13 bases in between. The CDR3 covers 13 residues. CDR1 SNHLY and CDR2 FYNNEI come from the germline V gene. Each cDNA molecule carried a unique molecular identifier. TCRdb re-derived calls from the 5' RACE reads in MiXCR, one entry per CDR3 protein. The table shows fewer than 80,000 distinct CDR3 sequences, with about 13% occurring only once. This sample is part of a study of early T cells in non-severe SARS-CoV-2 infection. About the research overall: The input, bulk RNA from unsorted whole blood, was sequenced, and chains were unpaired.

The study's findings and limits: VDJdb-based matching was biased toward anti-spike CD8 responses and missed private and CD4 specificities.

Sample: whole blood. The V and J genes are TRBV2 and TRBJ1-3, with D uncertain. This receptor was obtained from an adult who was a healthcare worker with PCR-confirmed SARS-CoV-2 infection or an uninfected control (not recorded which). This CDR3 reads CASNPGGENTIYF. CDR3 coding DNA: TGTGCCAGCAACCCAGGCGGGGAAAACACCATATATTTT.